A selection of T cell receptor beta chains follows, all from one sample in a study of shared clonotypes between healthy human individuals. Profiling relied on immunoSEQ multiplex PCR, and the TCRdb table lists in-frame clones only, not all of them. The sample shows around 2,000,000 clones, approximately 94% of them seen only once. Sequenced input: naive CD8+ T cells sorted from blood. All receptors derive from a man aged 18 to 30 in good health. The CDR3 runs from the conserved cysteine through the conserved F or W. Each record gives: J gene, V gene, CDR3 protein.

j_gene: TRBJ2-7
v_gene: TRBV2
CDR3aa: CASSEALGLTSYEQYF

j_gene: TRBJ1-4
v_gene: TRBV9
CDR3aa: CASSVGVNRVENEKLFF

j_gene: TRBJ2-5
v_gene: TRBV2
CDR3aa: CASSARQGDLPKETQYF

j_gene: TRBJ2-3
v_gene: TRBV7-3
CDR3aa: CASRYGLAGGPSTDTQYF

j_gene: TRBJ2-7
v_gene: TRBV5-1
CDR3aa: CASSYGTSGSSYEQYF

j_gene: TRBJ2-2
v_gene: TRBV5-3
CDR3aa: CARSLDEEPNTGELFF

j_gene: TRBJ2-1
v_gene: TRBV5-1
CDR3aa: CASSLELAVNNEQFF

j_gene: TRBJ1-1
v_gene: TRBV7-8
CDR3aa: CASSFRIYTEAFF

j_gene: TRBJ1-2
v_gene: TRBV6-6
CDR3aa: CASSYTDYGYTF

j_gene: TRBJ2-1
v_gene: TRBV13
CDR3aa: CASSLGRDYYNEQFF

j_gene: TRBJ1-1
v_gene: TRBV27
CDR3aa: CASSSRTVNTEAFF

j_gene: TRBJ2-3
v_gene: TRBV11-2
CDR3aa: CASRAIGFITDTQYF

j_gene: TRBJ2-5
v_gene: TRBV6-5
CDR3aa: CASSLRGAGLETQYF

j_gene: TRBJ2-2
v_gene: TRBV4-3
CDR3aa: CASSQDGTSGSAPYTGELFF

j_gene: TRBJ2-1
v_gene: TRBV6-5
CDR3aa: CASSYRAGANNEQFF

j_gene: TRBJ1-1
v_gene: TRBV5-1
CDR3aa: CASSFGVGTEAFF

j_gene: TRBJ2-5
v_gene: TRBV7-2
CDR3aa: CASSFPSSRETQYF

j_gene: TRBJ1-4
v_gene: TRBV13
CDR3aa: CASSLAGREKLFF

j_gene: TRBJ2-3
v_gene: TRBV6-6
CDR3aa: CASTGQSADTQYF

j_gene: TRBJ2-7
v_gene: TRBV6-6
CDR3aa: CASSYEGPQREQYF

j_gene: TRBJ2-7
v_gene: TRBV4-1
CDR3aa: CASSQAPSGHYEQYF

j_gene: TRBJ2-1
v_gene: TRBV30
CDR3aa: CACNVRTGGYNEQFF

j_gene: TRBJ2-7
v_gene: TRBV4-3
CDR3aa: CASSQDQGRIYEQYF

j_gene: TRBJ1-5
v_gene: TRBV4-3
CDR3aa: CASSQEADGQPQHF

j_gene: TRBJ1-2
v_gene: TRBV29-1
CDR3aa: CSAKLTGTPNYGYTF

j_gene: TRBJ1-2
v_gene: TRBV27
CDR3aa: CASSPSWGDRYGYTF

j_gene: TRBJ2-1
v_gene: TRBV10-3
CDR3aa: CAITDRVDEQFF

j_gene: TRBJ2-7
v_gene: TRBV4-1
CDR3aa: CASSQGREGPTAYEQYF

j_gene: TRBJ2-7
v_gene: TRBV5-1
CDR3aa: CASSPDSFSYEQYF

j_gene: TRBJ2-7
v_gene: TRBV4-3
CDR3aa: CASSQDSYNSGSSYEQYF

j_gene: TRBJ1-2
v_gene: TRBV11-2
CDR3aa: CASSPDRVGYTF

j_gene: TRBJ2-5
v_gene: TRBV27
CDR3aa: CASSSNPLQTQYF

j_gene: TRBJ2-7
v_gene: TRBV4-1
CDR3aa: CASSQETGQSYEQYF

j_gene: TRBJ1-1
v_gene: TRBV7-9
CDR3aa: CASSYREQPNTEAFF

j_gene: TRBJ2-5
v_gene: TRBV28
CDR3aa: CASSLESFGETQYF

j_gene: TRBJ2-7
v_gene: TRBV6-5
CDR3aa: CASSYSSAGGTYEQYF

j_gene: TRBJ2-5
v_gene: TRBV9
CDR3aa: CASSVRTGPETQYF